The next 5 T cell receptor beta chains were all read from a single sample in a study of cytomegalovirus exposure and HLA in healthy donors. The PCR employed 60 Vbeta primers together with 13 Jbeta primers. The assay was immunoSEQ multiplex PCR, and TCRdb's table has in-frame clones only and misses some. In all, the sample yields 100,000 to 150,000 clones. The sequencing sample was made of PBMCs. These receptors were taken from a man in his forties or fifties in good health and CMV-seronegative.

V gene TRBV11-3 combines with J gene TRBJ1-2, with a possible D match to TRBD1 (5 bases). The CDR3 totals 13 residues. Germline V lookup: CDR1 SGHNT, CDR2 YENEEA. Deletions cut 4 bases from V and 3 bases from J, with 9 bases between. The CDR3 is CASSSRGYYGYTF. The CDR3 nucleotides read TGTGCCAGCAGCTCAAGGGGATACTATGGCTACACCTTC. Full variable domain (outside the CDR3, taken from reference TRBV11-3 and TRBJ1-2): EAGVVQSPRYKIIEKKQPVAFWCNPISGHNTLYWYLQNLGQGPELLIRYENEEAVDDSQLPKDRFSAERLKGVDSTLKIQPAELGDSAVYLCASSSRGYYGYTFGSGTRLTVV.

V usage is TRBV4-1 and J usage is TRBJ2-5; D not certain. This CDR3 has 15 amino acids. The V and J ends lost 1 base and 5 bases respectively, with 14 bases between them. In germline, CDR1 is MGHRA, CDR2 YSYEKL. This CDR3 reads CASSQGSSGFETQYF. DNA of the CDR3: TGCGCCAGCAGCCAAGGGTCTAGTGGGTTCGAGACCCAGTACTTC.

The rearrangement links TRBV6-5 to TRBJ2-7; weak D call: TRBD2 (5 bases). Germline V gene sequence: CDR1 MNHEY, CDR2 SVGAGI. Trimming shortened V by 5 bases and J by 2 bases, and 16 bases separated the two germline ends. This CDR3 contains 15 residues. Here the CDR3 DNA reads TGTGCCAGCAGTCGGCCTGCCCGGGAACCCTACGAGCAGTACTTC. Translation gives CASSRPAREPYEQYF.

The chain combines TRBV6-1 with TRBJ2-7; D remains ambiguous. Germline V gene sequence: CDR1 MNHNS, CDR2 SASEGT. Trimming removed 2 bases at V and 0 bases at J, with 8 bases between. The CDR3 covers 14 residues. The CDR3 sequence is CASSEMVGSYEQYF. The CDR3 nucleotides are TGTGCCAGCAGTGAAATGGTCGGCTCCTACGAGCAGTACTTC.

The chain recombines TRBV7-2 with TRBJ2-5; possibly TRBD1 for D (6 bases). The V end lost 4 bases, the J end lost 9 bases, and 12 bases lay between the germline ends. CDR1 and CDR2 (germline): SGHTA, FQGNSA. The CDR3 contains 12 residues. CDR3 region: CASSSTNRAQYF. DNA for the CDR3: TGTGCCAGCAGCTCGACTAACAGGGCCCAGTACTTC.